This TCR beta chain appears in the sequencing data of a study of blood T cell repertoires in COVID-19. For the study at large: COVID-19 samples, acute and convalescent, were from the United States, Italy and Spain. PBMCs, B-cell-depleted T cells, or T cells were the source of the cDNA or gDNA that made up the material.

As processed by the authors: Amplification from reference gene primers served as the basis for estimated nucleated cell counts. TCRdb's table, derived via immunoSEQ multiplex PCR, lists solely in-frame clones and lacks some. The V and J calls and the clone size are those of that table, but D and trimming were determined from the DNA. This repertoire shows tens of thousands of clones, about nine tenths found once; its top ten account for approximately 9.1%. V was trimmed by 8 bases and J by 2 bases, leaving 15 bases between them. Germline CDR1 reads LNHDA; CDR2 reads SQIVND (reference sequence). The CDR3 covers 14 residues.

The chain couples TRBV19 to TRBJ2-5; D may be TRBD2 (6 bases). The material sequenced was peripheral blood. This receptor was obtained from a human donor in a cohort sampled during active COVID-19. The CDR3 bases are TGTGCCAGTTCCCGAGGGGACTTTCAAGAGACCCAGTACTTC. Residues: CASSRGDFQETQYF.